What follows are 5 T cell receptor beta chains derived from one specimen sequenced in a study of CD8+CD57+ T cells in acquired aplastic anemia. CDR3 and TCR beta VDJ profiling relied on genomic DNA as the template. In TCRdb, the reads were re-called with MiXCR into one record per CDR3 protein. The data contain about 170,000 distinct CDR3 sequences, just under 65% of them seen just once; the ten biggest clones take up 45%. The source material was sorted CD4+, CD8+, or CD8+CD57+ T cells (not recorded which) from PBMCs. The receptors stem from a human donor in good health.

This clonotype was recorded at least ten times. The chain combines TRBV5-1 with TRBJ2-1; 11 bases match TRBD2. Looked up from germline, CDR1 is SGHRS and CDR2 is YFSETQ. This CDR3 contains 18 residues. With 4 bases clipped from V and 0 bases from J, the junction kept 9 bases outside the gene matches. The chain's CDR3 is CASSQGLAEGPSYNEQFF. The CDR3, as DNA: TGCGCCAGCAGCCAGGGACTAGCGGAAGGACCCTCCTACAATGAGCAGTTCTTC.

This clonotype was picked up many times. This chain connects TRBV12-3 or TRBV12-4 to TRBJ1-4; D is undetermined. Trimming removed 7 bases from V and 4 bases from J, with 7 bases in between. This CDR3 has 12 amino acids. CDR3 residues: CASKNSNEKLFF. In DNA, the CDR3 is TGTGCCAGCAAAAACAGTAATGAAAAACTGTTTTTT.

This clonotype was recorded at least ten times. V and J are TRBV7-9 and TRBJ2-1; D is undetermined. The germline gives CDR1 SEHNR, CDR2 FQNEAQ (reference sequence). The germline V and J ends were trimmed by 1 base and 5 bases, with 6 bases remaining between them. The CDR3 covers 13 residues. The CDR3 DNA follows: TGTGCCAGCAGCTTAGGTACTAACAATGAGCAGTTCTTC. It yields the protein CASSLGTNNEQFF.

The V gene is TRBV15, the J gene TRBJ2-4; 9 positions match TRBD2. The CDR3 is 17 residues long. In germline, CDR1 is LNHNV, CDR2 YYDKDF (reference sequence). With V trimmed by 0 bases and J by 6 bases, 9 bases remained unmatched. Here the CDR3 reads CATSRDRLGSGGNIQYF. The CDR3 bases are TGTGCCACCAGCAGAGATCGTTTGGGTAGCGGGGGAAACATTCAGTACTTC.

J is TRBJ2-1 and V is TRBV15, with TRBD1 identical over 8 bases. Germline CDR1 LNHNV, CDR2 YYDKDF (reference sequence). V trimming: 10 bases; J trimming: 6 bases; junction bases outside the gene matches: 17. This CDR3 comprises 16 residues. CDR3 DNA: TGTGCCAGCAGTCCCACCCCCGGGACAGGCCTCAATGAGCAGTTCTTC. Amino acid sequence: CASSPTPGTGLNEQFF.